Listed here is a single T cell receptor beta chain. Profiled with immunoSEQ multiplex PCR; TCRdb holds only in-frame clones, not every one. The sample has tens of thousands of clones, 86% seen once. J lost 6 bases, V lost 7 bases, and 6 bases had no gene match. Germline V gene lookup returns CDR1 MDHEN and CDR2 SYDVKM. CDR3 size: 14 residues. The data are from a study of T cells in localized non-small cell lung cancer. Sequenced here: peripheral blood mononuclear cells, sampled before any cancer treatment. The V gene is TRBV28, the J gene TRBJ2-2, with 9 bases matching TRBD1. The sequence came from a male donor aged 60 or over with stage II lung adenocarcinoma. The CDR3 here is CASTRDRAAGELFF. CDR3 DNA: TGTGCCAGCACCCGGGACAGGGCGGCCGGGGAGCTGTTTTTT.